The present T cell receptor (beta chain) was sequenced within a study of cytomegalovirus exposure and HLA in healthy donors. Overall study findings and caveats: Several V segments, TRBV6-2 and TRBV6-3 among them, could not be told apart and were dropped.

The CDR3 has 21 amino acids. The germline V gene has CDR1 MDHEN and CDR2 SYDVKM. With 4 bases clipped from V and 1 base from J, the junction kept 22 bases outside the gene matches. Use of 60 Vbeta and 13 Jbeta primers characterized the PCR. Libraries were prepared by immunoSEQ multiplex PCR; TCRdb keeps only in-frame clonotypes and omits some of them. The sample includes approximately 210,000 clones, about 75% of them seen just once. Regarding this clone: The antigen remains undetermined.

The sequence came from a male donor in good health and CMV-seronegative. The V and J genes are TRBV28 and TRBJ2-3; 8 bases agree with TRBD2. Sequenced input: PBMCs. CDR3 region: CASSSHTAGGRTYLRTDTQYF. The CDR3 nucleotides read TGTGCCAGCAGTTCACATACGGCGGGGGGCCGAACTTATCTTCGCACAGATACGCAGTATTTT.